The sequence of this T cell receptor (beta chain) was determined in a study of immune evolution from preneoplasia to lung adenocarcinoma. In the study overall: HLA loss of heterozygosity: less than 9% AIS, around 16% MIA, over 25% ADC, none AAH.

The CDR3 contains 14 residues. The junction had 3 bases not matched to a gene; V was cut back by 6 bases and J by 5 bases. The germline CDR1 and CDR2 sequences are MDHEN and SYDVKM. H&E slides confirmed each diagnosis, reviewed by two pathologists independently. Macro-dissection enriched premalignant or tumor cells before nucleic acid extraction. Clones were sequenced by immunoSEQ multiplex PCR, and TCRdb holds only the in-frame ones, with some missing. The data show fewer than 10,000 clones, more than 70% seen once. The V and J genes are TRBV28 and TRBJ1-5, with 11 bases matching TRBD1. The TCR sequence derives from an elderly person with lung adenocarcinoma. Input material: FFPE lung adenocarcinoma in situ tissue. CDR3 bases: TGTGCCAGCAGACCGGGACAGGGGGATCAGCCCCAGCATTTT. Translated: CASRPGQGDQPQHF.